A single sample gave rise to the 18 T cell receptor beta chains below, sequenced in a study of cytomegalovirus exposure and HLA in healthy donors. The PCR ran on 60 Vbeta and 13 Jbeta primers. Profiling relied on immunoSEQ multiplex PCR, and the TCRdb table lists in-frame clones only, not all of them. There are 130,000 or so clones in the sample; around four fifths occur only once, and more than 1.5% lies in the top ten. The sequenced material came from PBMCs. Receptors were obtained from a woman between 40 and 55 years old in good health and CMV-seronegative.

This clone was counted a single time. The chain uses TRBV5-1 and TRBJ2-3; 12 bases match TRBD2. The ends lost 2 bases at V and 4 bases at J; junction bases unmatched: 2. The length of the CDR3 is 15 residues. The V gene's germline CDR1 is SGHRS and CDR2 YFSETQ. Here the CDR3 DNA reads TGCGCCAGCAGCTTTCTAGCGGGAGGGCCAGATACGCAGTATTTT. It specifies CASSFLAGGPDTQYF. Full variable domain (outside the CDR3, taken from reference TRBV5-1 and TRBJ2-3): KAGVTQTPRYLIKTRGQQVTLSCSPISGHRSVSWYQQTPGQGLQFLFEYFSETQRNKGNFPGRFSGRQFSNSRSEMNVSTLELGDSALYLCASSFLAGGPDTQYFGPGTRLTVL.

This clone showed up just once. The genes are TRBV28 and TRBJ1-2; TRBD1 might be the D (5 bases). There are 14 residues in the CDR3. CDR1 and CDR2 from the germline V gene are MDHEN and SYDVKM. V gave up 3 bases and J gave up 8 bases, with 16 bases separating them. In DNA form, the CDR3 reads TGTGCCAGCAGTTTCCGGGGGGTGGTCGACGGCTACACCTTC. Protein: CASSFRGVVDGYTF.

This sequence joins TRBV11-2 and TRBJ2-5, with TRBD1 matching 11 bases. V lost 5 bases and J lost 2; bases outside the gene matches: 4. The CDR3 covers 15 residues. CDR1 SGHAT and CDR2 FQNNGV come from the germline V gene. In nucleotides, the CDR3 is TGTGCCAGCAGCCCGGACAGGGGGCCTCAAGAGACCCAGTACTTC. This encodes CASSPDRGPQETQYF.

V usage is TRBV7-2 and J usage is TRBJ2-5, with D perhaps matching TRBD2 (6 bases). The J call may be mistaken, given a closer DNA end match to TRBJ2-7. This CDR3 has 14 amino acids. Germline-derived CDR1 and CDR2 are SGHTA and FQGNSA. CDR3 loop: CASSFGGTAYEQYF. DNA of the CDR3: TGTGCCAGCAGCTTTGGGGGGACCGCCTACGAGCAGTACTTC.

This chain connects TRBV27 to TRBJ1-1; 8 bases align to TRBD1. CDR1 is MNHEY, CDR2 SMNVEV, per germline (reference sequence). V gave up 4 bases and J gave up 9 bases; unmatched junction bases: 10. CDR3 length: 14 amino acids. The CDR3 loop is CASSSDRGQGKAFF. CDR3 nucleotides: TGTGCCAGCAGTTCCGATCGTGGACAGGGTAAAGCTTTCTTT.

The V call is TRBV2, the J call TRBJ2-3; D gene uncertain. The length of the CDR3 is 13 residues. Trimming left V 3 bases short and J 3 bases short, with 7 bases between. From germline, CDR1 is SNHLY and CDR2 FYNNEI. The CDR3 DNA is TGTGCCAGCAGTGACATAGTGACAGATACGCAGTATTTT. This translates into CASSDIVTDTQYF.

V usage is TRBV7-2 and J usage is TRBJ2-5, with D perhaps matching TRBD2 (5 bases). The germline gives CDR1 SGHTA, CDR2 FQGNSA. The CDR3 is 14 residues long. The V end lost 7 bases, the J end lost 3 bases, and 15 bases lay between the germline ends. DNA for the CDR3: TGTGCCAGCACACTTACTAGGGTGAAAGAGACCCAGTACTTC. This sequence encodes CASTLTRVKETQYF.

The chain combines TRBV6-6 with TRBJ1-2; TRBD1 might be the D (6 bases). The V end lost 9 bases, the J end lost 2 bases, and 16 bases lay between the germline ends. Germline V CDR1 and CDR2: MNHNY, SVGAGI (reference sequence). The CDR3 is 14 residues long. The chain's CDR3 is CASYLSGTNYGYTF. The DNA of the CDR3 is TGTGCCAGTTATTTGTCAGGGACAAACTATGGCTACACCTTC.

The chain combines TRBV4-2 with TRBJ2-3, with D possibly being TRBD2 (6 bases). This CDR3 has 18 amino acids. Between the trimmed V and J ends, which lost 3 bases and 1 base, there was a span of 20 bases. Germline V gene data show CDR1 as LGHNA and CDR2 as YNFKEQ. The CDR3: CASSQATLAGTGTDTQYF. In DNA form, the CDR3 reads TGTGCCAGCAGCCAGGCGACCCTGGCGGGAACGGGCACAGATACGCAGTATTTT.

This clone was counted between two and nine times. This chain joins TRBV5-1 and TRBJ2-4, with 8 positions matching TRBD1. The V segment lost 4 bases and the J segment 6 bases; nucleotides outside the gene matches: 6. The CDR3 spans 14 residues. The germline V gene encodes CDR1 SGHRS and CDR2 YFSETQ. CDR3 sequence reads: CASSGGRGRNIQYF. Written as DNA, the CDR3 is TGCGCCAGCAGCGGGGGCAGGGGGCGAAACATTCAGTACTTC.

This chain uses TRBV5-8 with TRBJ2-1; TRBD2 aligns across 12 bases. Germline-derived CDR1 and CDR2 are SGHTS and YDEGEE. CDR3 length equals 18 residues. Trimming cost V 0 bases and J 7 bases; bases outside gene matches: 11. CDR3 region: CASSLALAGGPYRNEQFF. In DNA form, the CDR3 reads TGTGCCAGCAGCTTGGCGCTAGCGGGAGGGCCTTATCGAAATGAGCAGTTCTTC.

The chain links TRBV10-3 to TRBJ1-1; 7 positions match TRBD1. The CDR3 length is 15 residues. Germline V lookup: CDR1 ENHRY, CDR2 SYGVKD. V was clipped by 1 base and J by 4 bases; unmatched bases: 6. In DNA, the CDR3 is TGTGCCATCAGTGAGTTAGAGGGGGCTGTCACTGAAGCTTTCTTT. This codes for CAISELEGAVTEAFF.

This clone was seen just once. The rearrangement joins TRBV13 to TRBJ2-4, with D possibly TRBD2 on 5 matching bases. CDR3 length: 15 residues. V was trimmed by 3 bases and J by 5 bases, leaving 14 bases between them. Germline V gives CDR1 PRHDT, CDR2 FYEKMQ (reference sequence). CDR3 sequence (DNA): TGTGCCAGCAGCTTGGCGAGGGATGTGGAAAACATTCAGTACTTC. It is translated as CASSLARDVENIQYF. Supplemented by reference TRBV13 and TRBJ2-4, the full variable domain reads AAGVIQSPRHLIKEKRETATLKCYPIPRHDTVYWYQQGPGQDPQFLISFYEKMQSDKGSIPDRFSAQQFSDYHSELNMSSLELGDSALYFCASSLARDVENIQYFGAGTRLSVL.

This clone has a handful of counts. The rearrangement joins TRBV28 to TRBJ1-3, with D possibly TRBD1 on 5 matching bases. V shed 6 bases and J shed 2 bases, with 8 bases lying between them. Germline-derived CDR1 and CDR2 are MDHEN and SYDVKM. CDR3 size: 13 residues. CDR3 region: CASSSGAGNTIYF. CDR3 sequence (DNA): TGTGCCAGCAGCTCGGGGGCTGGAAACACCATATATTTT.

The V call is TRBV4-3, the J call TRBJ1-5; D not certain. The germline gives CDR1 LGHNA, CDR2 YSLEER. Trimming left V 1 base short and J 9 bases short, with 10 bases between. The CDR3 consists of 13 residues. CDR3 nucleotides: TGCGCCAGCAGCCAAGGTTTTCTGGCGCCCCAGCATTTT. Protein sequence: CASSQGFLAPQHF.

This clone appeared a single time. The chain couples TRBV9 to TRBJ2-1; D may be TRBD1 (5 bases). The CDR3 runs to 14 residues. Germline loops: CDR1 SGDLS, CDR2 YYNGEE. V lost 3 bases, J lost 1 base, and 8 bases lay in between. For the CDR3, the DNA is TGTGCCAGCAGCGAGACAGTGTCCTACAATGAGCAGTTCTTC. Its translation: CASSETVSYNEQFF. Filled out from reference TRBV9 and TRBJ2-1, the complete variable domain reads DSGVTQTPKHLITATGQRVTLRCSPRSGDLSVYWYQQSLDQGLQFLIQYYNGEERAKGNILERFSAQQFPDLHSELNLSSLELGDSALYFCASSETVSYNEQFFGPGTRLTVL.

V gene TRBV15 combines with J gene TRBJ2-1; no definite D call. Germline CDR1 and CDR2: LNHNV and YYDKDF (reference sequence). This CDR3 has 14 residues. The V end lost 1 base, the J end lost 7 bases, and 11 bases lay between the germline ends. The chain's CDR3 is CATSRVASGNEQFF. CDR3 DNA: TGTGCCACCAGCAGAGTGGCTAGTGGGAATGAGCAGTTCTTC.

The V and J genes are TRBV7-9 and TRBJ1-4, with unresolved D. Germline loops: CDR1 SEHNR, CDR2 FQNEAQ (reference sequence). There are 16 residues in the CDR3. V was cut by 2 bases and J by 7 bases, with 17 bases left in between. CDR3 protein: CASSLFAVYSSEKLFF. CDR3 nucleotides: TGTGCCAGCAGCTTATTTGCCGTCTACTCCTCTGAAAAACTGTTTTTT.